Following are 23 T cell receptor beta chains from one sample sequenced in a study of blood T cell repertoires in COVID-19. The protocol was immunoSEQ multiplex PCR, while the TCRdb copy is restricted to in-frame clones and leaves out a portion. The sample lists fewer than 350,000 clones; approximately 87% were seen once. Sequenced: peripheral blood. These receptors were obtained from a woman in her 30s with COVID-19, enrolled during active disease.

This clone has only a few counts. The CDR3 region is CASSVTGSGANVLTF. CDR3 in DNA: TGTGCCAGCAGCGTGACAGGGTCCGGGGCCAACGTCCTGACTTTC. This chain uses TRBV5-4 with TRBJ2-6; 7 bases line up with TRBD1. CDR3 length: 15 residues. The germline gives CDR1 SGHNT, CDR2 YYREEE (reference sequence). V lost 4 bases, J lost 4 bases, and 5 bases stayed unmatched.

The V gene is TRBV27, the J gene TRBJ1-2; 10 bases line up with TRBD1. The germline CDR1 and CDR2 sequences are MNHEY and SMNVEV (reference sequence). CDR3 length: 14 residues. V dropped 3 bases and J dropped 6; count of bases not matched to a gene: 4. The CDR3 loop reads CASSLDRGSDGYTF. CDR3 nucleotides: TGTGCCAGCAGTTTGGACAGGGGGAGTGATGGCTACACCTTC.

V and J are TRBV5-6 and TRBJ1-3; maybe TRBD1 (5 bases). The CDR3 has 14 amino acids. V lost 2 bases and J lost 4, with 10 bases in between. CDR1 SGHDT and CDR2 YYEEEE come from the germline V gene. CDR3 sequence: CASSFRTRGNTIYF. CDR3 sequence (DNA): TGTGCCAGCAGCTTCAGGACAAGGGGAAACACCATATATTTT.

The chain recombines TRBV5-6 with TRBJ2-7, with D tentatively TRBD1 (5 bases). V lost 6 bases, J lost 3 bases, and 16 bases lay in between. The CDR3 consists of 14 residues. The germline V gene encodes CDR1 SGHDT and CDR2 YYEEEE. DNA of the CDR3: TGTGCCAGCACCTTTGGGCAGGGTGTCTACGAGCAGTACTTC. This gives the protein CASTFGQGVYEQYF. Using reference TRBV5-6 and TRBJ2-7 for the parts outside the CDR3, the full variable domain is DAGVTQSPTHLIKTRGQQVTLRCSPKSGHDTVSWYQQALGQGPQFIFQYYEEEERQRGNFPDRFSGHQFPNYSSELNVNALLLGDSALYLCASTFGQGVYEQYFGPGTRLTVT.

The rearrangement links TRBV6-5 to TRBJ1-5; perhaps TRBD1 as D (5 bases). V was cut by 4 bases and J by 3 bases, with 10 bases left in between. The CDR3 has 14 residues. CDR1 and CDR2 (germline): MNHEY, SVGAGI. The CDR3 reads CASSWDWNNQPQHF. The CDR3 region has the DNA TGTGCCAGCAGTTGGGACTGGAACAATCAGCCCCAGCATTTT.

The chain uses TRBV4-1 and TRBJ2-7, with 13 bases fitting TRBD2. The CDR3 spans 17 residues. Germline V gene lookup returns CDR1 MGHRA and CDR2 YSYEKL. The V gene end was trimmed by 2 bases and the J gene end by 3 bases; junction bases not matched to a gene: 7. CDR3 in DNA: TGCGCCAGCAGCCAAACGGGACTAGCGGGGACGGTCTACGAGCAGTACTTC. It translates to CASSQTGLAGTVYEQYF.

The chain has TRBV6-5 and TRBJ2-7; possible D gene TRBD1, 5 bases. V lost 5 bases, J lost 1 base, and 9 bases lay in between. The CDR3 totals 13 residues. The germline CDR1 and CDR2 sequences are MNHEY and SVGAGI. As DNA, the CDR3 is TGTGCCAGCAGTCAACAGGAGTCCTACGAGCAGTACTTC. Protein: CASSQQESYEQYF.

CDR3 loop: CASSPTGRVVNEQFF. DNA of the CDR3: TGTGCCAGCAGCCCCACCGGCCGGGTTGTCAATGAGCAGTTCTTC. The V gene is TRBV11-2, the J gene TRBJ2-1; D call uncertain. The CDR3 runs 15 residues. The ends were cut back, 5 bases at V and 6 bases at J, with 17 bases in the middle. Germline V gives CDR1 SGHAT, CDR2 FQNNGV.

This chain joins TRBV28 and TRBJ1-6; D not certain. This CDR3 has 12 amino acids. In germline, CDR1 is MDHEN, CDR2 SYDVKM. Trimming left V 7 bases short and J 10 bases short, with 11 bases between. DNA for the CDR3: TGTGCCAGCACCTCGTATGGCTCACCCCTCCACTTT. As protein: CASTSYGSPLHF.

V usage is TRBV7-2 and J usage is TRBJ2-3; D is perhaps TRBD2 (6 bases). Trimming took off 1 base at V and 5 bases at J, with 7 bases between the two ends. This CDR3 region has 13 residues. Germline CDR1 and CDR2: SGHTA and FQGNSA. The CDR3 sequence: CASSLGSGDTQYF. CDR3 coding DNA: TGTGCCAGCAGCTTAGGTAGCGGAGATACGCAGTATTTT.

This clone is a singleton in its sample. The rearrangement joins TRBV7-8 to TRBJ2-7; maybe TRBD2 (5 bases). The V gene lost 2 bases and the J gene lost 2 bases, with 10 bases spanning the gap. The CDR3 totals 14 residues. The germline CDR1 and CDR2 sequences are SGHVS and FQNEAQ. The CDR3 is CASSLFPGTYEQYF. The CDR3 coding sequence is TGTGCCAGCAGCTTATTCCCCGGGACCTACGAGCAGTACTTC.

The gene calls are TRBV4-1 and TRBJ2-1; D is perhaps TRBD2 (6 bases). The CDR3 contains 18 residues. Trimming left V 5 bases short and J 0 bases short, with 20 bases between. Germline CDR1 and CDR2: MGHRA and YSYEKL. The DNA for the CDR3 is TGCGCCAGCAGCATAGCCTTGAAGCGGGCTACCTCCTACAATGAGCAGTTCTTC. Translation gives CASSIALKRATSYNEQFF.

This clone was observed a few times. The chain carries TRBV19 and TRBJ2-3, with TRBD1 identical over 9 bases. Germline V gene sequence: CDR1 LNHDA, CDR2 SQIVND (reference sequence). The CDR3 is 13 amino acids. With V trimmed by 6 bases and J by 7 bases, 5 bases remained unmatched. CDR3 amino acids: CASRDRGGYTQYF. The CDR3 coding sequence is TGTGCCAGTAGGGACAGGGGAGGGTATACGCAGTATTTT.

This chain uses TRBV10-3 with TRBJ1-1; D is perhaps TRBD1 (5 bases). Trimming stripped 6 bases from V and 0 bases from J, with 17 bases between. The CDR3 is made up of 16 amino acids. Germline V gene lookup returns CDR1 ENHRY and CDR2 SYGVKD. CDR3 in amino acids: CAISDSPQVMNTEAFF. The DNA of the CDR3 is TGTGCCATCAGCGACAGCCCACAGGTCATGAACACTGAAGCTTTCTTT.

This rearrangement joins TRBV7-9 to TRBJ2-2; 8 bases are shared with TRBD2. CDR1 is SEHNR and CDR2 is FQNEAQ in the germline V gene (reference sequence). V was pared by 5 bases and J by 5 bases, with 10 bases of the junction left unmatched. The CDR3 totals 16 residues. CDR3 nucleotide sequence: TGTGCCAGCAGCGCCCGAGTAGCGGGGAGGACCGGGGAGCTGTTTTTT. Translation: CASSARVAGRTGELFF.

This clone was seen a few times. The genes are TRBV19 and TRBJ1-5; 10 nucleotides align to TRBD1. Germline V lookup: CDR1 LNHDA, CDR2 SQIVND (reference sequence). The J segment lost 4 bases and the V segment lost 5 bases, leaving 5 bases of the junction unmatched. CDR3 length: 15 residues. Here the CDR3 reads CASSRDRGRNQPQHF. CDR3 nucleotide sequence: TGTGCCAGTAGTCGGGACAGGGGACGGAATCAGCCCCAGCATTTT.

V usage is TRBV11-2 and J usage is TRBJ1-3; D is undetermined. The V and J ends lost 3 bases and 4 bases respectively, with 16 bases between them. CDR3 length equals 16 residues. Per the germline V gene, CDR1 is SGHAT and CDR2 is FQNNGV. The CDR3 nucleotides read TGTGCCAGCAGCTTGGGAGCCCCCCGGAGGGGAAACACCATATATTTT. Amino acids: CASSLGAPRRGNTIYF.

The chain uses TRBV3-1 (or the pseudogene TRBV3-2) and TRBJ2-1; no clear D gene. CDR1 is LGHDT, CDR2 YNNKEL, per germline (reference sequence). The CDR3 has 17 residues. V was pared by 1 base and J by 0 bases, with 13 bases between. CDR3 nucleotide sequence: TGTGCCAGCAGCCAAGGTCTTCTACTAATCTCCTACAATGAGCAGTTCTTC. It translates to CASSQGLLLISYNEQFF.

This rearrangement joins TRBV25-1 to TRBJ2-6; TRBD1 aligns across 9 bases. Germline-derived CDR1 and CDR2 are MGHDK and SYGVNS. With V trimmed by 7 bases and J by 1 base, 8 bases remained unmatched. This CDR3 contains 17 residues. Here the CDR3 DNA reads TGTGCCAGCACCCCCGGGACAGGGATTTCTGGGGCCAACGTCCTGACTTTC. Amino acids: CASTPGTGISGANVLTF.

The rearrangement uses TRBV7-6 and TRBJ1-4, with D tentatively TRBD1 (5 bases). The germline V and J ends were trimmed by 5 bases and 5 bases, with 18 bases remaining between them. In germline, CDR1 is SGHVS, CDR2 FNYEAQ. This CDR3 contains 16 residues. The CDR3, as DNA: TGTGCCAGCAGCCCATCCCCGACAGACCTAAATGAAAAACTGTTTTTT. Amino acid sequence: CASSPSPTDLNEKLFF.

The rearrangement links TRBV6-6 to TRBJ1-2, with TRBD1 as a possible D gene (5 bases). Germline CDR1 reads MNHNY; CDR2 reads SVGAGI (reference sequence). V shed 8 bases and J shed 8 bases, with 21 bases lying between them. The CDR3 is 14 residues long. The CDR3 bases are TGTGCCAGCTGGGCTGGGGACCAGGGAGGGGGCTACACCTTC. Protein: CASWAGDQGGGYTF.

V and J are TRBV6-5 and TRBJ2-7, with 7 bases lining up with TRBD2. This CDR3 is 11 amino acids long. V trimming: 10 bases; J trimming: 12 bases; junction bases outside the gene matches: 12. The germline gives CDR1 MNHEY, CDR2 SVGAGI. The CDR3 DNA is TGTGCCACTGCCTCTTGGGGAGGGGCGTACTTC. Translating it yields CATASWGGAYF.

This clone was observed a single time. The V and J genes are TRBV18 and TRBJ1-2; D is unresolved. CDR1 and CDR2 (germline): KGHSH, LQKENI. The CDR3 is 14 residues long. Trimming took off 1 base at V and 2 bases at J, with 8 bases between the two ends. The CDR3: CASSPLKENYGYTF. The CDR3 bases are TGTGCCAGCTCACCACTAAAAGAGAACTATGGCTACACCTTC.